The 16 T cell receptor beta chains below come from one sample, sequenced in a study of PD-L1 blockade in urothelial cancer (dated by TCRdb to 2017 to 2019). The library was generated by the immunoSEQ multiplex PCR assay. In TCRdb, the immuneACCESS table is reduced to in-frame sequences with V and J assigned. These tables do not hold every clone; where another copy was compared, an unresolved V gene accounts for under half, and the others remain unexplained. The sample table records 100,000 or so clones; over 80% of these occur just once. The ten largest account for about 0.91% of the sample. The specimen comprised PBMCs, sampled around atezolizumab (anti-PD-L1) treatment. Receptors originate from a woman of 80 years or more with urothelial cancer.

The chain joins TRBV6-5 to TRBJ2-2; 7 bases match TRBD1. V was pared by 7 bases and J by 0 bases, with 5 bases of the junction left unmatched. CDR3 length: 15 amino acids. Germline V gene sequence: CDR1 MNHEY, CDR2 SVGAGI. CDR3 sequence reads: CASKIGQANTGELFF. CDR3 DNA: TGTGCCAGCAAGATTGGACAGGCGAACACCGGGGAGCTGTTTTTT.

CDR3 region: CASSTQGGKAEQYF. CDR3 nucleotides: TGTGCCAGCAGTACCCAGGGAGGAAAGGCCGAGCAGTACTTC. The V and J genes are TRBV6-6 and TRBJ2-7; perhaps TRBD2 as D (6 bases). Deletions cut 5 bases from V and 6 bases from J, with 17 bases between. The CDR3 is 14 amino acids. Germline assignment: CDR1 MNHNY and CDR2 SVGAGI (reference sequence).

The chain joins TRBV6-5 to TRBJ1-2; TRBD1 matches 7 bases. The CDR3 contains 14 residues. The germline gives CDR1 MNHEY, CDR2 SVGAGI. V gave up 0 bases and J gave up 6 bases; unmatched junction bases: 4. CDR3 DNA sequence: TGTGCCAGCAGTTACTCAAGGGGGCGTGATGGCTACACCTTC. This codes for CASSYSRGRDGYTF.

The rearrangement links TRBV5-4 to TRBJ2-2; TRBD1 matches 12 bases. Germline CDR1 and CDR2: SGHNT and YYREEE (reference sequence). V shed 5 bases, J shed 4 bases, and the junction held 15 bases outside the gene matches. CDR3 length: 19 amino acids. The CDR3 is CASSLGIPGQGAGTGELFF. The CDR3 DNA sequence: TGTGCCAGCAGTCTTGGGATACCGGGACAGGGGGCAGGCACCGGGGAGCTGTTTTTT.

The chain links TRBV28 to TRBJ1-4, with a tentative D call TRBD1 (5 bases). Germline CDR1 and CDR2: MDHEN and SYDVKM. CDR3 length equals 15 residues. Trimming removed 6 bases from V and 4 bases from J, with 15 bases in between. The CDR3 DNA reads TGTGCCAGCAGCCTCCCGACAGCGCTTAATGAAAAACTGTTTTTT. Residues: CASSLPTALNEKLFF.

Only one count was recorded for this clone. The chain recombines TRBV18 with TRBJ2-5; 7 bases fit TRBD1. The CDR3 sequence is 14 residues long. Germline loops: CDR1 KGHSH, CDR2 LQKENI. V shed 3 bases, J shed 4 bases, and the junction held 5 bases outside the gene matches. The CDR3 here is CASSPGQVVETQYF. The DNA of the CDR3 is TGTGCCAGCTCACCCGGACAGGTTGTAGAGACCCAGTACTTC.

CDR3: CASSPGGNGYTF. The CDR3 coding sequence is TGTGCCAGCAGCCCGGGGGGTAATGGCTACACCTTC. The J gene is TRBJ1-2, the V gene TRBV5-6, with D perhaps TRBD1 (5 bases). Germline CDR1 SGHDT, CDR2 YYEEEE. The V end lost 4 bases, the J end lost 6 bases, and 10 bases lay between the germline ends. The CDR3 covers 12 residues.

CDR3 region: CSAPDWAGYTF. The CDR3 nucleotides read TGCAGTGCTCCGGACTGGGCCGGCTACACCTTC. The chain combines TRBV20-1 with TRBJ1-2; D is undetermined. Germline V gene lookup returns CDR1 DFQATT and CDR2 SNEGSKA (reference sequence). This CDR3 is built from 11 residues. V was pared by 5 bases and J by 8 bases, with 12 bases between.

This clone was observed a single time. The CDR3 loop reads CASSLDRLTAGYTF. In nucleotides, the CDR3 is TGCGCCAGCAGCTTGGACCGACTTACCGCCGGCTACACCTTC. V gene TRBV5-1 combines with J gene TRBJ1-2; D gene unclear. V was clipped by 0 bases and J by 8 bases, with 14 bases between them. Per germline, CDR1 SGHRS and CDR2 YFSETQ. This CDR3 comprises 14 residues.

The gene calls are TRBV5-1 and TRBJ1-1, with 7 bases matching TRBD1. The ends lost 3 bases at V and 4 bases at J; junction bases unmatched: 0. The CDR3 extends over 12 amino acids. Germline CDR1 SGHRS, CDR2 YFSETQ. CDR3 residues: CASSWDSTEAFF. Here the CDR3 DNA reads TGCGCCAGCAGCTGGGACAGCACTGAAGCTTTCTTT.

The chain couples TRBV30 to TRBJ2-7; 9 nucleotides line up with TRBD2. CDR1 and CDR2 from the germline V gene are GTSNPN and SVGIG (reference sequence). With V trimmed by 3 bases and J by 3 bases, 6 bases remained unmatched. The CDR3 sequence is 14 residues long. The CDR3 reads CAWRISGGLYEQYF. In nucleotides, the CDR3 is TGTGCCTGGAGGATTAGCGGGGGCCTCTACGAGCAGTACTTC.

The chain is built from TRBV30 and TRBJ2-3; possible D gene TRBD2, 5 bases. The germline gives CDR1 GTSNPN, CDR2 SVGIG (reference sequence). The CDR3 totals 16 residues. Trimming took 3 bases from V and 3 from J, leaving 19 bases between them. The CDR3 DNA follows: TGTGCCTGGAGCGTATGGGAGAACAGACCGACAGATACGCAGTATTTT. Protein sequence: CAWSVWENRPTDTQYF.

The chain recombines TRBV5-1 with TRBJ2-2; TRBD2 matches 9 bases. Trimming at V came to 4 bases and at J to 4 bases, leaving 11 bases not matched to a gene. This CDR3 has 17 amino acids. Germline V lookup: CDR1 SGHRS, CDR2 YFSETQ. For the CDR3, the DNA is TGCGCCAGCAGCACGAGGACTAGCGCTGTGGGCACCGGGGAGCTGTTTTTT. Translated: CASSTRTSAVGTGELFF.

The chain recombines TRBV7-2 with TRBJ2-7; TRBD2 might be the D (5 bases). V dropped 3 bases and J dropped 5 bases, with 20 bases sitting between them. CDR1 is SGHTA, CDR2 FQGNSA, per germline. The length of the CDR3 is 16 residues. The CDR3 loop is CASSFFQVSEGHEQYF. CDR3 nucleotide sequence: TGTGCCAGCAGCTTTTTCCAAGTTTCCGAGGGCCACGAGCAGTACTTC.

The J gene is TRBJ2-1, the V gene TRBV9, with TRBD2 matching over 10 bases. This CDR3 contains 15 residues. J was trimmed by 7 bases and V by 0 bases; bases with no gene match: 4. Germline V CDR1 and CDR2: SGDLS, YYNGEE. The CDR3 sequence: CASSVAQREGNEQFF. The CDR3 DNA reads TGTGCCAGCAGCGTAGCCCAGCGGGAGGGGAATGAGCAGTTCTTC.

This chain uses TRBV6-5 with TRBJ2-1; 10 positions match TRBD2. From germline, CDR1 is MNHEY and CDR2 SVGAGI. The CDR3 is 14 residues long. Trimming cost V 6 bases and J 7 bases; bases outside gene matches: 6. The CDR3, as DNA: TGTGCCAGCAGCCAGCGGGGGGGGAAAAATGAGCAGTTCTTC. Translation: CASSQRGGKNEQFF.